The 23 T cell receptor beta chains listed next were all sequenced from one sample in a study of CD8+ T cells in alopecia areata. Extraction and reverse transcription of RNA yielded cDNA as the sequencing template. The method was immunoSEQ multiplex PCR; TCRdb's version includes in-frame clones alone and lacks a portion of them. Altogether some 150,000 clones are present, around 58% being singletons, with the ten largest covering approximately 16%. The sample's treatment: oral pan-JAK inhibitor, 5-10 mg twice daily. Sample: CD4+ T cells sorted from blood, taken at approximately week 56, from a patient treated with tofacitinib. All receptors derive from a human donor with alopecia areata.

This clone was seen a handful of times. This chain connects TRBV19 to TRBJ1-2; D unclear. CDR1 is LNHDA, CDR2 SQIVND, per germline (reference sequence). This CDR3 is built from 14 residues. Trimming cost V 10 bases and J 0 bases, with 15 bases left between them. CDR3 protein: CATSLQLANYGYTF. The CDR3 DNA follows: TGTGCCACCTCCTTGCAACTGGCTAACTATGGCTACACCTTC. Variable domain in full (rest from reference TRBV19 and TRBJ1-2): DGGITQSPKYLFRKEGQNVTLSCEQNLNHDAMYWYRQDPGQGLRLIYYSQIVNDFQKGDIAEGYSVSREKKESFPLTVTSAQKNPTAFYLCATSLQLANYGYTFGSGTRLTVV.

The chain employs TRBV11-2 and TRBJ1-6; D is undetermined. Germline loops: CDR1 SGHAT, CDR2 FQNNGV. The CDR3 length is 15 residues. Trimming shortened V by 4 bases and J by 8 bases, and 15 bases separated the two germline ends. The CDR3: CASSSGPTRDSPLHF. The CDR3 DNA reads TGTGCCAGCAGCTCCGGGCCGACACGAGATTCACCCCTCCACTTT.

The rearrangement uses TRBV7-9 and TRBJ1-1, with D unresolved. CDR1 is SEHNR and CDR2 is FQNEAQ in the germline V gene (reference sequence). The V end was cut by 7 bases, the J end by 1 base, with 10 bases between. The CDR3 totals 13 residues. The CDR3 coding sequence is TGTGCCAGCACCCACAACGAGAACACTGAAGCTTTCTTT. Translation gives CASTHNENTEAFF.

The rearrangement links TRBV2 to TRBJ2-7, with 7 bases aligning to TRBD1. The CDR3 is 12 residues long. The V segment lost 6 bases and the J segment 5 bases; nucleotides outside the gene matches: 4. Germline V CDR1 and CDR2: SNHLY, FYNNEI. This CDR3 reads CASRGQINEQYF. The CDR3 DNA reads TGTGCCAGCAGGGGACAGATCAACGAGCAGTACTTC.

The CDR3, as DNA: TGCAGTGCTGGACTAGATCGCAAGCAGTACTTC. Translated: CSAGLDRKQYF. The gene calls are TRBV20-1 and TRBJ2-7, with 7 bases that match TRBD2. CDR3 length: 11 residues. Germline CDR1 and CDR2: DFQATT and SNEGSKA (reference sequence). Trimming took 5 bases from V and 8 from J; bases not matched to a gene: 6.

The CDR3 is CAWSVRDEQFF. CDR3 in DNA: TGTGCCTGGAGTGTAAGGGATGAGCAGTTCTTC. The V gene is TRBV30, the J gene TRBJ2-1; unclear D gene. This CDR3 has 11 residues. Trimming pared 0 bases from V and 8 bases from J, leaving 5 bases between. Germline lookup yields CDR1 GTSNPN and CDR2 SVGIG (reference sequence).

This clone was seen a few times. The chain uses TRBV5-1 and TRBJ1-6; 7 bases are shared with TRBD1. J gave up 13 bases and V 4 bases, and 11 bases lay outside the gene matches. The CDR3 totals 14 residues. Per germline, CDR1 SGHRS and CDR2 YFSETQ. CDR3 region: CASSLGQNLVPLHF. The CDR3 nucleotides are TGCGCCAGCAGCCTGGGACAGAATCTGGTCCCCCTCCACTTT.

The chain has TRBV29-1 and TRBJ2-5; TRBD1 agrees at 7 bases. Unmatched junction bases numbered 9, after V lost 6 bases and J lost 2 bases. The CDR3 has 14 residues. The germline V gene encodes CDR1 SQVTM and CDR2 ANQGSEA. The CDR3 spells CSVPGQAAQETQYF. CDR3 DNA: TGCAGCGTACCCGGACAGGCGGCTCAAGAGACCCAGTACTTC.

J is TRBJ2-5 and V is TRBV29-1, with 9 bases lining up with TRBD2. CDR3 length: 16 residues. Germline V gene lookup returns CDR1 SQVTM and CDR2 ANQGSEA. With V trimmed by 0 bases and J by 4 bases, 9 bases remained unmatched. CDR3 DNA sequence: TGCAGCGTTGAAGATCGAAAGCGGGGGGCCGGAGAGACCCAGTACTTC. This translates into CSVEDRKRGAGETQYF.

This rearrangement joins TRBV9 to TRBJ1-1; TRBD1 agrees at 9 bases. This CDR3 has 14 residues. V trimming: 5 bases; J trimming: 3 bases; junction bases outside the gene matches: 5. Germline CDR1 SGDLS, CDR2 YYNGEE. The CDR3 region is CASRIQGADTEAFF. CDR3 nucleotide sequence: TGTGCCAGCAGGATACAGGGGGCAGACACTGAAGCTTTCTTT. Based on the CDR3 plus reference TRBV9 and TRBJ1-1, the full variable domain is DSGVTQTPKHLITATGQRVTLRCSPRSGDLSVYWYQQSLDQGLQFLIQYYNGEERAKGNILERFSAQQFPDLHSELNLSSLELGDSALYFCASRIQGADTEAFFGQGTRLTVV.

In nucleotides, the CDR3 is TGTGCCAGCAGCGTAGCCGGTCGAACAGATACGCAGTATTTT. This encodes CASSVAGRTDTQYF. The rearrangement links TRBV9 to TRBJ2-3; no clear D. Deletions cut 0 bases from V and 3 bases from J, with 8 bases between. Germline V gene data show CDR1 as SGDLS and CDR2 as YYNGEE. CDR3 length: 14 residues.

V gene TRBV13 combines with J gene TRBJ2-1; D is perhaps TRBD1 (6 bases). The CDR3 sequence is 13 residues long. Germline CDR1 and CDR2: PRHDT and FYEKMQ (reference sequence). Trimming took off 3 bases at V and 4 bases at J, with 7 bases between the two ends. The CDR3 loop is CASSFRGYNEQFF. CDR3 sequence (DNA): TGTGCCAGCAGCTTCAGGGGTTACAATGAGCAGTTCTTC.

The chain has TRBV29-1 and TRBJ2-5, with unresolved D. V lost 4 bases, J lost 2 bases, and 8 bases lay in between. This CDR3 is built from 12 residues. The germline CDR1 and CDR2 sequences are SQVTM and ANQGSEA. The DNA for the CDR3 is TGCAGCGTTGGTCTGGGGCAAGAGACCCAGTACTTC. It is translated as CSVGLGQETQYF. Supplemented by reference TRBV29-1 and TRBJ2-5, the full variable domain reads SAVISQKPSRDICQRGTSLTIQCQVDSQVTMMFWYRQQPGQSLTLIATANQGSEATYESGFVIDKFPISRPNLTFSTLTVSNMSPEDSSIYLCSVGLGQETQYFGPGTRLLVL.

This chain joins TRBV30 and TRBJ2-7, with TRBD1 identical over 11 bases. With 4 bases clipped from V and 7 bases from J, the junction kept 9 bases outside the gene matches. The CDR3 is made up of 14 amino acids. Germline CDR1 reads GTSNPN; CDR2 reads SVGIG (reference sequence). This CDR3 is CAWTTGQGVGEQYF. CDR3 DNA: TGTGCCTGGACGACGGGACAGGGGGTTGGAGAGCAGTACTTC.

The chain carries TRBV2 and TRBJ2-2; D may be TRBD2 (5 bases). The CDR3 spans 15 residues. Trimming left V 4 bases short and J 2 bases short, with 11 bases between. Germline CDR1 SNHLY, CDR2 FYNNEI. The CDR3 DNA reads TGTGCCAGCAGTGTATCCGGGATAAACACCGGGGAGCTGTTTTTT. Amino acids: CASSVSGINTGELFF.

The chain employs TRBV7-9 and TRBJ1-1; the D is unclear. The CDR3 runs to 12 residues. CDR1 and CDR2 (germline): SEHNR, FQNEAQ (reference sequence). V lost 1 base, J lost 12 bases, and 12 bases lay in between. In DNA form, the CDR3 reads TGTGCCAGCAGCTTAGGGACGATAGGTACTTTCTTT. Translated: CASSLGTIGTFF.

The rearrangement joins TRBV6-5 to TRBJ2-4; 11 nucleotides agree with TRBD1. This CDR3 contains 12 residues. The V and J ends lost 8 bases and 15 bases, in that order; junction bases with no gene match: 9. Germline assignment: CDR1 MNHEY and CDR2 SVGAGI. The CDR3 is CASGPGQGALYF. The CDR3 coding sequence is TGTGCCAGCGGACCAGGACAGGGGGCTTTGTACTTC.

The sample holds one count of this clone. This chain connects TRBV5-6 to TRBJ2-3; TRBD1 agrees at 7 bases. CDR3 length equals 15 residues. Germline lookup yields CDR1 SGHDT and CDR2 YYEEEE. J was trimmed by 1 base and V by 4 bases; bases with no gene match: 6. The CDR3 DNA reads TGTGCCAGCAGCCTCCGGGACAGCCGCACAGATACGCAGTATTTT. It translates to CASSLRDSRTDTQYF.

This clone was observed once. This chain joins TRBV2 and TRBJ2-5, with D tentatively TRBD1 or TRBD2 (6 bases each). Germline V CDR1 and CDR2: SNHLY, FYNNEI. Trimming took off 4 bases at V and 4 bases at J, with 13 bases between the two ends. The CDR3 has 14 residues. Written as DNA, the CDR3 is TGTGCCAGCAGTGTGGTCAGGGGAGGAGAGACCCAGTACTTC. Its protein product is CASSVVRGGETQYF.

The J gene is TRBJ2-5, the V gene TRBV6-5, with D possibly matching TRBD1 (6 bases). Germline loops: CDR1 MNHEY, CDR2 SVGAGI. V lost 3 bases and J 7 bases, leaving 9 bases between the germline ends. This CDR3 is 12 amino acids long. This chain's CDR3 is CASSYRGTTQYF. CDR3 DNA sequence: TGTGCCAGCAGTTATAGGGGGACGACCCAGTACTTC.

The rearrangement links TRBV5-6 to TRBJ2-3; D assignment may be TRBD1 or TRBD2 (7 bases each). CDR1 SGHDT and CDR2 YYEEEE come from the germline V gene. The CDR3 contains 14 residues. V was shortened by 3 bases and J by 1 base, with 9 bases between the two germline ends. Here the CDR3 reads CASSSGGGTDTQYF. CDR3 DNA: TGTGCCAGCAGCTCAGGGGGGGGCACAGATACGCAGTATTTT.

The J gene is TRBJ1-4, the V gene TRBV30; the D gene is possibly TRBD1 (5 bases). Germline values: CDR1 GTSNPN, CDR2 SVGIG (reference sequence). The V end was cut by 0 bases, the J end by 8 bases, with 13 bases between. CDR3 size: 14 residues. The CDR3 region has the DNA TGTGCCTGGAGTGTACGGGGACGGCCAGAAAAACTGTTTTTT. It specifies CAWSVRGRPEKLFF. The full variable domain, completed using reference TRBV30 and TRBJ1-4, is SQTIHQWPATLVQPVGSPLSLECTVEGTSNPNLYWYRQAAGRGLQLLFYSVGIGQISSEVPQNLSASRPQDRQFILSSKKLLLSDSGFYLCAWSVRGRPEKLFFGSGTQLSVL.

The J gene is TRBJ2-7, the V gene TRBV30; TRBD1 matches at 9 bases. With 5 bases clipped from V and 1 base from J, the junction kept 6 bases outside the gene matches. Germline V gives CDR1 GTSNPN, CDR2 SVGIG (reference sequence). The length of the CDR3 is 14 residues. The CDR3 protein is CAWDGTGRSYEQYF. DNA for the CDR3: TGTGCCTGGGACGGGACAGGGAGATCCTACGAGCAGTACTTC.